The present T cell receptor (beta chain) was sequenced within a study of T cell clonotyping in hematopoietic cell transplantation. Time point noted: recipient sample about 28 days before transplant, after cytoreduction. The table came from immunoSEQ multiplex PCR; TCRdb's copy has only in-frame clones and leaves some out. The repertoire includes some 30,000 clones, about 74% of them detected once, and 5.5% to 8% sits in the top ten. The sample in question was peripheral blood mononuclear cells, obtained before stem cell transplant. This receptor was obtained from a woman aged 25-40 years with chronic myeloid leukemia. Some clones in this sample may be carry-over from other donors' samples.

The CDR3 region is CATRQGARSYEQYV. The DNA of the CDR3 is TGTGCCACCCGACAGGGGGCCAGATCCTACGAGCAGTACGTC. This sequence joins TRBV10-3 and TRBJ2-7; TRBD1 matches 10 bases. V gave up 10 bases and J gave up 1 base; unmatched junction bases: 7. Germline CDR1 is ENHRY and CDR2 is SYGVKD. The CDR3 runs to 14 residues.